The rows below give T cell receptor beta chains drawn from one sample of a study of shared clonotypes between healthy human individuals. Some clones are missing from TCRdb's copy, which holds only in-frame ones; the method was immunoSEQ multiplex PCR. The table includes about 1.9 million clones, around 93% detected once. The sequenced sample consisted of naive CD8+ T cells from PBMCs. The receptors stem from a man aged 18 to 29 in good health. Some clones in this sample may be carry-over from other donors' samples. Each CDR3 is given with its conserved first and last residue. The D gene is left open where the match is weak. The size field is filled for only some rows; it gives once, few, many or a size class.

CDR3 protein | CDR3 DNA | V gene | clone size | J gene | D gene
CASSLEFQGANPYEQYF | TGTGCCAGCAGTTTAGAGTTTCAGGGGGCAAACCCCTACGAGCAGTACTTC | TRBV7-9 | NA | TRBJ2-7 | TRBD1
CAISEFVKDHPYEQYF | TGTGCCATCAGTGAGTTTGTGAAGGACCATCCCTACGAGCAGTACTTC | TRBV10-3 | NA | TRBJ2-7 | NA
CASSPSTHEQYF | TGTGCCAGCAGTCCCTCAACCCACGAGCAGTACTTC | TRBV27 | NA | TRBJ2-7 | NA
CAISEGTGVNTEAFF | TGTGCCATCAGTGAGGGGACAGGAGTTAACACTGAAGCTTTCTTT | TRBV10-3 | NA | TRBJ1-1 | TRBD1
CASSTAPSPLHF | TGTGCCAGCAGCACAGCCCCATCACCCCTCCACTTT | TRBV7-9 | NA | TRBJ1-6 | NA
CASSLGFYEQYF | TGTGCCAGCAGCTTGGGATTCTACGAGCAGTACTTC | TRBV5-4 | NA | TRBJ2-7 | NA
CASSLNAGTTDTQYF | TGTGCCAGCAGCTTAAATGCGGGAACCACAGATACGCAGTATTTT | TRBV7-6 | NA | TRBJ2-3 | NA
CASSQDRVPSPVNEQFF | TGTGCCAGCAGTCAAGACAGGGTCCCCTCTCCTGTCAATGAGCAGTTCTTC | TRBV6-1 | NA | TRBJ2-1 | TRBD1
CASSFLAGGDAQYF | TGTGCCAGCAGCTTTCTAGCGGGAGGGGACGCGCAGTACTTC | TRBV11-2 | NA | TRBJ2-7 | TRBD2
CASSDWRAHLQQFF | TGTGCCAGCAGTGACTGGCGGGCCCACCTCCAGCAGTTCTTC | TRBV6-1 | NA | TRBJ2-1 | NA
CASSVDGSPQETQYF | TGTGCCAGCAGCGTAGATGGCTCCCCGCAAGAGACCCAGTACTTC | TRBV9 | NA | TRBJ2-5 | NA
CASSIGRGLAGELFF | TGTGCCAGTAGTATTGGAAGGGGGTTGGCCGGGGAGCTGTTTTTT | TRBV19 | NA | TRBJ2-2 | NA
CAWSTGPPNEQFF | TGTGCCTGGAGCACAGGCCCCCCCAATGAGCAGTTCTTC | TRBV30 | NA | TRBJ2-1 | NA
CASSWTGLNTEAFF | TGTGCCAGCTCATGGACAGGGCTGAACACTGAAGCTTTCTTT | TRBV5-6 | NA | TRBJ1-1 | TRBD1
CASSHHPDGSNQPQHF | TGTGCCAGCAGCCACCACCCAGACGGTAGCAATCAGCCCCAGCATTTT | TRBV7-9 | NA | TRBJ1-5 | NA
CASSYSIGTKSYEQYF | TGTGCCAGCAGTTACTCGATTGGGACTAAGTCCTACGAGCAGTACTTC | TRBV6-5 | once | TRBJ2-7 | TRBD2
CASSNPGGLLYGYTF | TGTGCCAGTAGTAACCCCGGAGGATTACTCTATGGCTACACCTTC | TRBV19 | NA | TRBJ1-2 | NA
CASSYSVGEVNTEAFF | TGTGCCAGCAGTTACTCAGTTGGGGAGGTGAACACTGAAGCTTTCTTT | TRBV6-5 | NA | TRBJ1-1 | NA
CASSLRTSVNEQFF | TGTGCCAGCAGCTTGCGGACTTCTGTCAATGAGCAGTTCTTC | TRBV7-9 | once | TRBJ2-1 | NA
CASGRQGLSNTGELFF | TGTGCCAGCGGGCGACAGGGGCTATCTAACACCGGGGAGCTGTTTTTT | TRBV27 | NA | TRBJ2-2 | TRBD1
CASRKRGWDADTQYF | TGTGCCAGCAGAAAGAGGGGGTGGGACGCAGATACGCAGTATTTT | TRBV27 | NA | TRBJ2-3 | NA
CASSWDPRDTEAFF | TGTGCCAGCAGTTGGGACCCAAGGGACACTGAAGCTTTCTTT | TRBV7-9 | few | TRBJ1-1 | NA
CASSIGANYGYTF | TGTGCCAGTAGTATCGGGGCTAACTATGGCTACACCTTC | TRBV19 | NA | TRBJ1-2 | NA
CASSPPYPGTGGIEGYTF | TGTGCCAGCAGCCCCCCCTACCCCGGGACAGGGGGGATCGAGGGCTACACCTTC | TRBV7-8 | NA | TRBJ1-2 | TRBD1
CASSFETRGGFTEAFF | TGTGCCAGCAGTTTTGAAACCAGGGGAGGTTTCACTGAAGCTTTCTTT | TRBV6-5 | NA | TRBJ1-1 | NA
CASSFRETSYNEQFF | TGTGCCAGCAGTTTTCGGGAGACCTCCTACAATGAGCAGTTCTTC | TRBV28 | NA | TRBJ2-1 | NA
CASSEFVLLAETYNEQFF | TGTGCCAGCAGTGAATTCGTCCTCTTGGCCGAGACCTACAATGAGCAGTTCTTC | TRBV6-1 | NA | TRBJ2-1 | NA
CASSSGGFVYGYTF | TGTGCCAGCAGCTCGGGGGGGTTCGTCTATGGCTACACCTTC | TRBV7-9 | NA | TRBJ1-2 | NA
CASSSSVNTEAFF | TGTGCCAGTAGCTCCTCCGTGAACACTGAAGCTTTCTTT | TRBV19 | few | TRBJ1-1 | NA
CASKNHRQGGTGELFF | TGTGCCAGTAAGAATCATAGGCAGGGAGGCACCGGGGAGCTGTTTTTT | TRBV19 | many | TRBJ2-2 | NA
CASSLEGEWETQYF | TGTGCCAGCAGTTTAGAGGGGGAGTGGGAGACCCAGTACTTC | TRBV28 | NA | TRBJ2-5 | NA
CASSEGQKSSYEQYF | TGTGCCAGCTCAGAGGGACAGAAAAGCTCCTACGAGCAGTACTTC | TRBV18 | NA | TRBJ2-7 | TRBD1
CASSPTDRPSSYEQYF | TGTGCCAGCAGTCCGACGGACAGGCCTAGCTCCTACGAGCAGTACTTC | TRBV27 | NA | TRBJ2-7 | TRBD1
CASSLVGGQSTDTQYF | TGTGCCAGCAGCTTAGTCGGGGGACAGAGCACAGATACGCAGTATTTT | TRBV7-9 | NA | TRBJ2-3 | NA
CASSADRETDTQYF | TGTGCCAGTAGTGCGGACCGGGAGACAGATACGCAGTATTTT | TRBV19 | NA | TRBJ2-3 | NA
CASAAGPSYEQYF | TGTGCCAGCGCGGCGGGCCCCTCCTACGAGCAGTACTTC | TRBV6-4 | NA | TRBJ2-7 | NA
CASSQGSGSLPSGANVLTF | TGCGCCAGCAGCCAGGGAAGCGGGAGTCTTCCCTCTGGGGCCAACGTCCTGACTTTC | TRBV4-1 | NA | TRBJ2-6 | TRBD2
CASSIMGTRNINEQFF | TGTGCCAGTAGTATAATGGGGACACGGAATATAAATGAGCAGTTCTTC | TRBV19 | NA | TRBJ2-1 | NA
CASSETGLAGDTDTQYF | TGCGCCAGCAGTGAGACAGGACTAGCGGGGGACACAGATACGCAGTATTTT | TRBV10-1 | NA | TRBJ2-3 | TRBD2
CASSQLYGTDTQYF | TGCGCCAGCAGCCAATTGTATGGCACAGATACGCAGTATTTT | TRBV4-1 | once | TRBJ2-3 | NA
CASTQGAGQPGAFF | TGCGCCAGCACCCAAGGGGCAGGGCAGCCTGGAGCTTTCTTT | TRBV4-1 | NA | TRBJ1-1 | NA
CASSLDSSGIEQFF | TGTGCCAGCAGCTTAGACAGTAGCGGGATTGAGCAGTTCTTC | TRBV11-2 | once | TRBJ2-1 | TRBD2
CASKARGYNEQFF | TGTGCCAGCAAGGCCAGGGGCTACAATGAGCAGTTCTTC | TRBV2 | once | TRBJ2-1 | NA
CASSFGTTYEQYF | TGTGCCAGCAGTTTCGGGACAACCTACGAGCAGTACTTC | TRBV27 | few | TRBJ2-7 | NA
CASSQDTLQGVYEQYF | TGTGCCAGCAGCCAAGATACCCTACAGGGGGTATACGAGCAGTACTTC | TRBV4-2 | NA | TRBJ2-7 | TRBD1
CASSWDRGSGNTIYF | TGTGCCAGCAGTTGGGACAGGGGCTCTGGAAACACCATATATTTT | TRBV5-4 | NA | TRBJ1-3 | TRBD1
CASRGGTGNTGELFF | TGCGCCAGCCGAGGGGGGACAGGGAACACCGGGGAGCTGTTTTTT | TRBV4-1 | NA | TRBJ2-2 | TRBD1
CASSFGREIEAFF | TGTGCCAGCAGTTTTGGCAGGGAAATTGAAGCTTTCTTT | TRBV27 | NA | TRBJ1-1 | NA
CASSPRDRVPDTQYF | TGTGCCAGCAGCCCGAGGGACAGGGTTCCAGATACGCAGTATTTT | TRBV7-8 | NA | TRBJ2-3 | TRBD1
CASSPYNFEQYF | TGTGCCAGCAGCCCTTACAACTTCGAGCAGTACTTC | TRBV7-9 | NA | TRBJ2-7 | NA
CASSIDLLGRGPYEQYF | TGTGCCAGTAGTATAGATCTATTAGGCAGGGGACCCTACGAGCAGTACTTC | TRBV19 | NA | TRBJ2-7 | NA